This entry lists 28 T cell receptor beta chains sequenced from one sample in a study of identical twins. TCRdb re-called the 5' RACE reads through MiXCR, storing one row per CDR3 protein. The sample lists approximately 690,000 distinct CDR3 sequences; roughly 6% were seen once. The material sequenced was naive T cells sorted from blood. These receptors were obtained from a man aged 18 to 35 in good health.

Many counts were recorded for this clonotype. The chain is built from TRBV12-3 or TRBV12-4 and TRBJ2-2; D is uncertain. Trimming shortened V by 3 bases and J by 3 bases, and 5 bases separated the two germline ends. This CDR3 is 13 amino acids long. The CDR3: CASSFGYTGELFF. The DNA of the CDR3 is TGTGCCAGCAGTTTTGGGTACACCGGGGAGCTGTTTTTT.

The sample holds many counts of this clonotype. The chain employs TRBV28 and TRBJ2-3; 10 bases agree with TRBD2. The CDR3 consists of 15 residues. Per the germline V gene, CDR1 is MDHEN and CDR2 is SYDVKM. The V segment lost 2 bases and the J segment 4 bases; nucleotides outside the gene matches: 3. The CDR3 region has the DNA TGTGCCAGCAGTTTAGGACTAGCGGAGGCAGATACGCAGTATTTT. Translating it yields CASSLGLAEADTQYF. The whole variable domain, filled in from reference TRBV28 and TRBJ2-3, reads DVKVTQSSRYLVKRTGEKVFLECVQDMDHENMFWYRQDPGLGLRLIYFSYDVKMKEKGDIPEGYSVSREKKERFSLILESASTNQTSMYLCASSLGLAEADTQYFGPGTRLTVL.

This clonotype was seen repeatedly, ten times or more. The chain is built from TRBV7-6 and TRBJ2-2; D is ambiguous. Germline lookup yields CDR1 SGHVS and CDR2 FNYEAQ. V was clipped by 0 bases and J by 6 bases, with 8 bases between them. The CDR3 loop spans 14 amino acids. The CDR3 bases are TGTGCCAGCAGCTTAGCGCTATCTGCCGGGGAGCTGTTTTTT. It specifies CASSLALSAGELFF. The full variable domain, in which reference TRBV7-6 and TRBJ2-2 provide the parts outside the CDR3, is GAGVSQSPRYKVTKRGQDVALRCDPISGHVSLYWYRQALGQGPEFLTYFNYEAQQDKSGLPNDRFSAERPEGSISTLTIQRTEQRDSAMYRCASSLALSAGELFFGEGSRLTVL.

This clonotype was observed many times. The genes are TRBV11-2 and TRBJ2-7, with 12 bases matching TRBD2. Germline CDR1 is SGHAT and CDR2 is FQNNGV. V lost 4 bases and J lost 2; bases outside the gene matches: 15. CDR3 length: 19 residues. The CDR3, as DNA: TGTGCCAGCAGCTCCTTTTACACTAGCGGGAGGACCGACCCCTACGAGCAGTACTTC. Translated, it gives CASSSFYTSGRTDPYEQYF. Full variable domain (outside the CDR3, taken from reference TRBV11-2 and TRBJ2-7): EAGVAQSPRYKIIEKRQSVAFWCNPISGHATLYWYQQILGQGPKLLIQFQNNGVVDDSQLPKDRFSAERLKGVDSTLKIQPAKLEDSAVYLCASSSFYTSGRTDPYEQYFGPGTRLTVT.

With regard to this clonotype: A much larger clonotype is one base distant, so this may be a read error. The chain carries TRBV12-3 or TRBV12-4 and TRBJ1-3, with 7 bases matching TRBD1. CDR3 size: 14 residues. The DNA for the CDR3 is TGTGCCAGCAGACCCAGACAGGGCGGAAACGCCATATATTTT. Its translation is CASRPRQGGNAIYF.

V gene TRBV10-3 combines with J gene TRBJ2-5, with D perhaps matching TRBD1 (5 bases). CDR1 is ENHRY, CDR2 SYGVKD, per germline. Trimming removed 5 bases at V and 4 bases at J, with 8 bases between. The length of the CDR3 is 12 residues. For the CDR3, the DNA is TGTGCCATCAGTACAGGAACAGAGACCCAGTACTTC. It encodes CAISTGTETQYF.

The sample holds many counts of this clonotype. The chain combines TRBV27 with TRBJ2-1; possibly TRBD1 or TRBD2 for D (5 bases each). The CDR3 spans 16 residues. The V end was cut by 4 bases, the J end by 7 bases, with 20 bases between. Germline values: CDR1 MNHEY, CDR2 SMNVEV (reference sequence). Here the CDR3 DNA reads TGTGCCAGCAGTTCCCACCGGGGACGGGCTATGAATGAGCAGTTCTTC. It encodes CASSSHRGRAMNEQFF.

This clonotype was counted ten times or more. This chain uses TRBV10-1 with TRBJ2-1; D is uncertain. CDR1 is WNHNN, CDR2 SYGVQD, per germline (reference sequence). V dropped 0 bases and J dropped 0 bases, with 6 bases sitting between them. CDR3 length: 15 residues. CDR3 in amino acids: CASSESESSYNEQFF. CDR3 nucleotide sequence: TGCGCCAGCAGTGAGTCCGAGAGCTCCTACAATGAGCAGTTCTTC.

Ten or more counts support this clonotype. The rearrangement links TRBV29-1 to TRBJ2-2; tentative D call: TRBD2 (6 bases). This CDR3 has 13 residues. Trimming removed 5 bases from V and 4 bases from J, with 11 bases in between. CDR1 is SQVTM, CDR2 ANQGSEA, per germline. The CDR3 nucleotides are TGCAGCGTTAAGGCGGGGAGCACCGGGGAGCTGTTTTTT. Translation gives CSVKAGSTGELFF.

CDR3 sequence: CASRYTGLGNQPQHF. CDR3 sequence (DNA): TGTGCCAGCAGATACACAGGGCTAGGAAATCAGCCCCAGCATTTT. The rearrangement uses TRBV5-8 and TRBJ1-5; tentative D call: TRBD1 (6 bases). The CDR3 consists of 15 residues. The V and J ends lost 5 bases and 4 bases respectively, with 16 bases between them. Germline CDR1 is SGHTS and CDR2 is YDEGEE.

This clonotype was seen a handful of times. This chain connects TRBV27 to TRBJ2-1, with D perhaps matching TRBD2 (5 bases). Deletions cut 5 bases from V and 9 bases from J, with 20 bases between. CDR3 size: 15 residues. From germline, CDR1 is MNHEY and CDR2 SMNVEV (reference sequence). The CDR3 DNA sequence: TGTGCCAGCAGTGTGTCTTATGGTAGCGCGCGTGAGCAGTTCTTC. It specifies CASSVSYGSAREQFF.

The table lists this clonotype with many counts. The V and J genes are TRBV29-1 and TRBJ2-7; TRBD1 might be the D (6 bases). V was trimmed by 3 bases and J by 2 bases, leaving 11 bases between them. This CDR3 is built from 13 residues. CDR1 and CDR2 (germline): SQVTM, ANQGSEA. CDR3 coding DNA: TGCAGCGTTGACAGGGGCAGTGCCTACGAGCAGTACTTC. Residues: CSVDRGSAYEQYF.

The chain uses TRBV7-9 and TRBJ2-1, with 7 nucleotides matching TRBD2. With V trimmed by 5 bases and J by 7 bases, 8 bases remained unmatched. In germline, CDR1 is SEHNR, CDR2 FQNEAQ (reference sequence). The CDR3 has 14 amino acids. The CDR3 region is CASSPVSGGNEQFF. The DNA of the CDR3 is TGTGCCAGCAGCCCAGTTTCGGGGGGTAATGAGCAGTTCTTC.

A word on this clonotype: Given a much more abundant clone one base away, this may be a read error. The rearrangement links TRBV12-3 or TRBV12-4 to TRBJ2-2, with no clear D. The CDR3 extends over 12 amino acids. V was pared by 10 bases and J by 6 bases, with 12 bases between. CDR3 sequence reads: CANGRMAGELFF. CDR3 coding DNA: TGTGCCAACGGACGAATGGCCGGGGAGCTGTTTTTT.

The chain uses TRBV11-2 and TRBJ2-2; TRBD1 matches 7 bases. CDR3 size: 15 residues. CDR1 and CDR2 from the germline V gene are SGHAT and FQNNGV. V dropped 4 bases and J dropped 4; count of bases not matched to a gene: 6. The CDR3 coding sequence is TGTGCCAGCAGCTCAATACAGGGGCCCACCGGGGAGCTGTTTTTT. Its translation is CASSSIQGPTGELFF.

The gene calls are TRBV6-2 or TRBV6-3 and TRBJ2-1, with TRBD2 as a possible D gene (5 bases). In germline, CDR1 is MNHEY, CDR2 SVGEGT. Trimming left V 6 bases short and J 3 bases short, with 12 bases between. This CDR3 has 14 residues. The CDR3 region is CASRLLGDYNEQFF. In DNA form, the CDR3 reads TGTGCCAGCAGGCTACTCGGGGACTACAATGAGCAGTTCTTC.

Ten or more counts support this clonotype. The J gene is TRBJ1-2, the V gene TRBV12-3 or TRBV12-4, with D maybe TRBD1 (6 bases). Trimming left V 5 bases short and J 7 bases short, with 14 bases between. The CDR3 runs to 13 residues. Here the CDR3 DNA reads TGTGCCAGCAGTCAAATTAGACAGGCTGGCTACACCTTC. Its protein product is CASSQIRQAGYTF.

This clonotype was observed a handful of times. V is TRBV7-9 and J is TRBJ2-2; D ambiguous. The CDR3 covers 14 residues. Trimming left V 4 bases short and J 7 bases short, with 13 bases between. CDR1 and CDR2 (germline): SEHNR, FQNEAQ (reference sequence). The CDR3 here is CASSSPDGFGELFF. In DNA form, the CDR3 reads TGTGCCAGCAGCTCCCCTGACGGATTCGGGGAGCTGTTTTTT.

This clonotype turned up a few times. V gene TRBV7-9 combines with J gene TRBJ2-5; tentatively, D is TRBD1 (6 bases). Germline V CDR1 and CDR2: SEHNR, FQNEAQ (reference sequence). The V and J ends lost 5 bases and 0 bases respectively, with 13 bases between them. The CDR3 has 15 amino acids. CDR3 in amino acids: CASSANRGNQETQYF. CDR3 nucleotide sequence: TGTGCCAGCAGCGCAAATAGGGGGAACCAAGAGACCCAGTACTTC. The entire variable domain, with the rest obtained from reference TRBV7-9 and TRBJ2-5, is as follows: DTGVSQNPRHKITKRGQNVTFRCDPISEHNRLYWYRQTLGQGPEFLTYFQNEAQLEKSRLLSDRFSAERPKGSFSTLEIQRTEQGDSAMYLCASSANRGNQETQYFGPGTRLLVL.

This clonotype was observed a handful of times. The chain combines TRBV11-2 with TRBJ2-7; 15 bases are a match to TRBD2. The CDR3 is 19 amino acids. The germline V gene has CDR1 SGHAT and CDR2 FQNNGV. The V gene end was trimmed by 4 bases and the J gene end by 0 bases; junction bases not matched to a gene: 10. DNA of the CDR3: TGTGCCAGCAGCTGGACTAGCGGGAGGGCCGGTAAAAGCTCCTACGAGCAGTACTTC. Protein product: CASSWTSGRAGKSSYEQYF.

This clonotype was picked up a small number of times. The chain couples TRBV29-1 to TRBJ2-2, with D unresolved. The V end lost 8 bases, the J end lost 1 base, and 5 bases lay between the germline ends. The CDR3 covers 11 residues. Germline V gene data show CDR1 as SQVTM and CDR2 as ANQGSEA. The CDR3 coding sequence is TGCAGCACAAAGAACACCGGGGAGCTGTTTTTT. It translates to CSTKNTGELFF.

This clonotype was recorded at least ten times. J is TRBJ2-2 and V is TRBV20-1; 10 bases line up with TRBD2. V shed 0 bases and J 1 base; nucleotides not matched to a gene: 8. The CDR3 totals 18 residues. The germline CDR1 and CDR2 sequences are DFQATT and SNEGSKA (reference sequence). CDR3 in amino acids: CSARDGLAGAWNTGELFF. CDR3 nucleotide sequence: TGCAGTGCTAGAGATGGGCTAGCGGGAGCGTGGAACACCGGGGAGCTGTTTTTT.

This clonotype was counted at least ten times. The genes are TRBV10-3 and TRBJ1-1; no definite D call. The V gene lost 4 bases and the J gene lost 3 bases, with 9 bases spanning the gap. CDR1 and CDR2 from the germline V gene are ENHRY and SYGVKD. CDR3 length equals 13 residues. The CDR3 here is CAISVKIDTEAFF. The CDR3 DNA reads as TGTGCCATCAGTGTCAAGATTGACACTGAAGCTTTCTTT.

This clonotype was seen ten or more times. CDR3 sequence (DNA): TGCGCCAGCAGCTCCGGGACCAGGAGATCGGATGAGCAGTTCTTC. It codes for CASSSGTRRSDEQFF. This sequence joins TRBV5-1 and TRBJ2-1, with D perhaps matching TRBD1 or TRBD2 (5 bases each). This CDR3 spans 15 amino acids. Germline loops: CDR1 SGHRS, CDR2 YFSETQ. Trimming removed 3 bases at V and 8 bases at J, with 18 bases between.

This clonotype was counted ten times or more. This CDR3 is CASSHGTKPPANTGELFF. CDR3 coding DNA: TGTGCCAGCAGCCACGGGACAAAACCCCCTGCGAACACCGGGGAGCTGTTTTTT. The chain couples TRBV11-1 to TRBJ2-2, with D perhaps matching TRBD1 (6 bases). This CDR3 contains 18 residues. CDR1 and CDR2 (germline): SGHAT, FQDESV (reference sequence). Trimming shortened V by 5 bases and J by 0 bases, and 19 bases separated the two germline ends.

This sequence joins TRBV6-5 and TRBJ2-7; TRBD2 aligns across 9 bases. The CDR3 extends over 19 amino acids. From germline, CDR1 is MNHEY and CDR2 SVGAGI. V shed 0 bases and J 4 bases; nucleotides not matched to a gene: 16. The CDR3 region has the DNA TGTGCCAGCAGTTACTCGAATTTTGTCGGTGCGGGAGGGGGGTACGAGCAGTACTTC. Residues: CASSYSNFVGAGGGYEQYF.

In this sample, this clonotype turned up a few times. V and J are TRBV20-1 and TRBJ2-6; no definite D call. CDR1 DFQATT and CDR2 SNEGSKA come from the germline V gene (reference sequence). The CDR3 has 13 residues. Between the trimmed V and J ends, which lost 4 bases and 2 bases, there was a span of 6 bases. This chain's CDR3 is CSAIHPGANVLTF. The CDR3 DNA follows: TGCAGTGCTATCCATCCTGGGGCCAACGTCCTGACTTTC.

This clonotype was seen more than once but under ten times. The CDR3 spells CASRDRGQNEQFF. CDR3 DNA: TGCGCCAGCAGGGACAGGGGACAAAATGAGCAGTTCTTC. The V call is TRBV5-1, the J call TRBJ2-1, with 9 bases identical to TRBD1. The CDR3 runs to 13 residues. Germline V gene lookup returns CDR1 SGHRS and CDR2 YFSETQ. V was clipped by 5 bases and J by 7 bases; unmatched bases: 4.